A single sample gave rise to the 11 T cell receptor beta chains below, sequenced in a study of T cells in Graves' hyperthyroidism and ophthalmopathy. Amplification of TCR beta CDR3 regions was performed using RNA transcripts as template. HTBI primers were employed in a first-round RT-PCR of the TCR CDR3. TCRdb re-analysed the multiplex PCR reads in MiXCR, keeping a single row per CDR3 protein. The repertoire consists of about 840,000 distinct CDR3 sequences, with about two fifths occurring once and the leading ten covering 7% to 10%. The sequenced material came from blood. All receptors derive from a man younger than 35 with Graves' hyperthyroidism.

The sample holds many counts of this clonotype. This chain joins TRBV29-1 and TRBJ2-7, with 9 positions matching TRBD1. Germline CDR1 and CDR2: SQVTM and ANQGSEA. The V segment lost 6 bases and the J segment 2 bases; nucleotides outside the gene matches: 8. CDR3 length equals 14 residues. The CDR3 spells CSVVSGTGTYEQYF. The CDR3 DNA follows: TGCAGCGTCGTCTCCGGGACAGGGACCTACGAGCAGTACTTC.

The V call is TRBV12-3 or TRBV12-4, the J call TRBJ2-5; D gene ambiguous. The V gene lost 4 bases and the J gene lost 4 bases, with 13 bases spanning the gap. This CDR3 region has 14 residues. DNA of the CDR3: TGTGCCAGCAGTTCCGGAGTGAACCGAGAGACCCAGTACTTC. Translation gives CASSSGVNRETQYF.

The rearrangement links TRBV11-2 to TRBJ1-1; D unclear. The V end was cut by 6 bases, the J end by 0 bases, with 8 bases between. The CDR3 extends over 13 amino acids. The V gene's germline CDR1 is SGHAT and CDR2 FQNNGV. The CDR3 DNA sequence: TGTGCCAGCAGTTCGCCAGTGAACACTGAAGCTTTCTTT. Its protein product is CASSSPVNTEAFF.

The chain is built from TRBV7-6 and TRBJ2-7; tentatively, D is TRBD2 (5 bases). Looked up from germline, CDR1 is SGHVS and CDR2 is FNYEAQ. The V and J ends lost 5 bases and 0 bases respectively, with 11 bases between them. CDR3 length: 14 amino acids. The CDR3 nucleotides are TGTGCCAGCAGCGCCCGAACTAGCTCCTACGAGCAGTACTTC. Translated, it gives CASSARTSSYEQYF.

This clonotype has at least ten counts. The gene calls are TRBV9 and TRBJ1-2; D gene uncertain. The germline V and J ends were trimmed by 4 bases and 4 bases, with 11 bases remaining between them. Germline lookup yields CDR1 SGDLS and CDR2 YYNGEE. CDR3 length equals 13 residues. DNA for the CDR3: TGTGCCAGCAGCATAGAGGACGGCTATGGCTACACCTTC. Translation: CASSIEDGYGYTF.

This chain joins TRBV6-5 and TRBJ1-1; D may be TRBD1 (6 bases). V lost 4 bases and J lost 1, with 10 bases in between. Germline V gene sequence: CDR1 MNHEY, CDR2 SVGAGI. The CDR3 covers 14 residues. CDR3 residues: CASSLGTPNTEAFF. CDR3 DNA sequence: TGTGCCAGCAGTTTAGGGACACCGAACACTGAAGCTTTCTTT.

This clonotype occurred many times. Since a much larger clone is just one base distant, this may be a read error. This chain links TRBV9 with TRBJ1-1; no clear D. Trimming left V 1 base short and J 1 base short, with 8 bases between. CDR3 length: 14 amino acids. Germline loops: CDR1 SGDLS, CDR2 YYNGEE. CDR3 in DNA: TGTGCCAGCAGCGTATGGGGAGGGAACACTGAAGCTTTCTTT. It yields the protein CASSVWGGNTEAFF.

As concerns this clonotype: A much bigger clone sits one base away, suggesting this may be a read error. This is likely a read error, given that the CDR3 carries no conserved phenylalanine or tryptophan at its end. The V call is TRBV29-1, the J call TRBJ1-1; D possibly corresponds to TRBD1 (6 bases). V lost 2 bases to trimming and J lost 4 bases, with 11 bases between them. The CDR3 sequence is 13 residues long. Looked up from germline, CDR1 is SQVTM and CDR2 is ANQGSEA. The CDR3 bases are TGCAGCGTTGAAATAGGGGGAGGCACTGAAGCTTTCCTT. Amino acid sequence: CSVEIGGGTEAFL.

This clonotype was found many times. The rearrangement uses TRBV7-9 and TRBJ2-7; 14 bases are a match to TRBD2. The CDR3 is 15 amino acids. The junction had 7 bases not matched to a gene; V was cut back by 8 bases and J by 4 bases. Germline V gene sequence: CDR1 SEHNR, CDR2 FQNEAQ (reference sequence). CDR3 sequence (DNA): TGTGCCAGCTCCCTCGGGACTAGCGGGAGTTACGAGCAGTACTTC. Translating it yields CASSLGTSGSYEQYF.

This clonotype was counted many times. V is TRBV7-8 and J is TRBJ2-7; TRBD1 aligns across 7 bases. CDR3 length: 14 residues. V was clipped by 5 bases and J by 0 bases; unmatched bases: 4. CDR1 is SGHVS and CDR2 is FQNEAQ in the germline V gene. CDR3 in amino acids: CASSRDRNSYEQYF. CDR3 bases: TGTGCCAGCAGCCGGGACAGAAACTCCTACGAGCAGTACTTC.

The chain is built from TRBV4-1 and TRBJ2-3; weak D call: TRBD1 (6 bases). CDR1 is MGHRA and CDR2 is YSYEKL in the germline V gene. The CDR3 totals 15 residues. With 4 bases removed from V and 5 bases from J, the gap between germline ends came to 16 bases. The CDR3 bases are TGCGCCAGCAGCCCCGGGACATTCAAGGGAGATACGCAGTATTTT. Protein product: CASSPGTFKGDTQYF.